The 13 T cell receptor beta chains presented below share a single source sample, sequenced in a study of blood T cell repertoires in COVID-19. The table came from immunoSEQ multiplex PCR; TCRdb's copy has only in-frame clones and leaves some out. The data show some 250,000 clones, with about nine tenths seen just once and roughly 15% held by the top ten. The material sequenced was PBMCs or T cells enriched from blood (not recorded which). Receptor source: a man younger than 35 who had recovered from COVID-19.

The CDR3 coding sequence is TGTGCCAGCAGCTTAGTTTTAGCGGGAGCTTACGAGCAGTACTTC. Residues: CASSLVLAGAYEQYF. The chain recombines TRBV11-3 with TRBJ2-7, with 9 bases lining up with TRBD2. CDR3 length: 15 amino acids. J lost 4 bases, V lost 1 base, and 5 bases had no gene match. Germline CDR1 reads SGHNT; CDR2 reads YENEEA.

The chain carries TRBV1 and TRBJ2-7; the listed D gene, TRBD1, was not tested against the DNA. TRBV1 counts as a pseudogene. The CDR3 runs 14 residues. The CDR3 nucleotides are TGCACCAGCAGCCAAGGGCAGTCGTACTACGAGCAGTACTTC. It yields the protein CTSSQGQSYYEQYF.

The count of this clone is one. The V call is TRBV7-8, the J call TRBJ2-1; unclear D gene. Trimming pared 5 bases from V and 6 bases from J, leaving 11 bases between. CDR3 size: 13 residues. Germline loops: CDR1 SGHVS, CDR2 FQNEAQ. The chain's CDR3 is CASSATESNEQFF. The CDR3 DNA reads as TGTGCCAGCAGCGCCACAGAATCCAATGAGCAGTTCTTC.

The chain recombines TRBV12-3 or TRBV12-4 with TRBJ1-2; TRBD1 agrees at 7 bases. This CDR3 spans 13 amino acids. V trimming: 5 bases; J trimming: 8 bases; junction bases outside the gene matches: 8. The CDR3: CASSLTGAAGYTF. For the CDR3, the DNA is TGTGCCAGCAGTCTTACAGGGGCTGCAGGCTACACCTTC.

This chain links TRBV19 with TRBJ2-7; 8 positions agree with TRBD1. The V segment lost 6 bases and the J segment 5 bases; nucleotides outside the gene matches: 9. The CDR3 consists of 14 residues. The germline gives CDR1 LNHDA, CDR2 SQIVND (reference sequence). The CDR3: CASRPGQVLHEQYF. Here the CDR3 DNA reads TGTGCCAGTAGGCCGGGACAGGTTCTCCACGAGCAGTACTTC. Full variable domain (outside the CDR3, taken from reference TRBV19 and TRBJ2-7): DGGITQSPKYLFRKEGQNVTLSCEQNLNHDAMYWYRQDPGQGLRLIYYSQIVNDFQKGDIAEGYSVSREKKESFPLTVTSAQKNPTAFYLCASRPGQVLHEQYFGPGTRLTVT.

V and J are TRBV18 and TRBJ1-1; no clear D gene. CDR1 is KGHSH and CDR2 is LQKENI in the germline V gene. This CDR3 spans 12 amino acids. Trimming stripped 8 bases from V and 2 bases from J, with 9 bases between. The CDR3 bases are TGTGCCAGCGGTCGAGGAAACACTGAAGCTTTCTTT. Protein product: CASGRGNTEAFF.

This chain connects TRBV6-5 to TRBJ2-2, with D possibly TRBD2 on 5 matching bases. The V and J ends lost 0 bases and 11 bases respectively, with 7 bases between them. The germline CDR1 and CDR2 sequences are MNHEY and SVGAGI. The CDR3 contains 12 residues. CDR3: CASSYSRGELFF. The DNA of the CDR3 is TGTGCCAGCAGTTACTCCCGGGGAGAGCTGTTTTTT.

The V call is TRBV6-1, the J call TRBJ1-6; possibly TRBD1 for D (5 bases). V lost 1 base, J lost 10 bases, and 17 bases lay in between. The CDR3 has 16 amino acids. In germline, CDR1 is MNHNS, CDR2 SASEGT. CDR3 loop: CASSEVWGRVNSPLHF. CDR3 bases: TGTGCCAGCAGTGAAGTTTGGGGCAGGGTTAACTCACCCCTCCACTTT.

The J gene is TRBJ1-2, the V gene TRBV15; D is uncertain. The CDR3 is 14 amino acids. The germline V gene has CDR1 LNHNV and CDR2 YYDKDF (reference sequence). V was pared by 0 bases and J by 4 bases, with 9 bases between. This CDR3 reads CATSRERILYGYTF. CDR3 sequence (DNA): TGTGCCACCAGCAGAGAGAGAATACTCTATGGCTACACCTTC.

This chain connects TRBV27 to TRBJ1-1, with D maybe TRBD1 (5 bases). The CDR3 spans 12 residues. Germline V gene lookup returns CDR1 MNHEY and CDR2 SMNVEV (reference sequence). The V end lost 5 bases, the J end lost 1 base, and 5 bases lay between the germline ends. The CDR3 here is CASSQGNTEAFF. The CDR3 bases are TGTGCCAGCAGTCAGGGGAACACTGAAGCTTTCTTT.

The CDR3 is CATSGLGDGYTF. The CDR3 DNA reads TGTGCCACCAGTGGTCTCGGGGATGGCTACACCTTC. The chain uses TRBV24-1 and TRBJ1-2; the D is unclear. V shed 5 bases and J shed 6 bases, with 9 bases lying between them. CDR3 length: 12 amino acids. Germline V gene lookup returns CDR1 KGHDR and CDR2 SFDVKD.

The J gene is TRBJ2-1, the V gene TRBV5-6; D unresolved. V lost 4 bases, J lost 12 bases, and 11 bases lay in between. CDR1 SGHDT and CDR2 YYEEEE come from the germline V gene. The CDR3 extends over 11 amino acids. The CDR3 DNA reads TGTGCCAGCAGCCTAGAGTCCTCGCAGTTCTTC. As protein: CASSLESSQFF.

This clone was counted at least ten times. The rearrangement joins TRBV19 to TRBJ2-7, with 7 bases that match TRBD1. The V gene end was trimmed by 3 bases and the J gene end by 2 bases; junction bases not matched to a gene: 4. Germline CDR1 LNHDA, CDR2 SQIVND (reference sequence). CDR3 length equals 14 residues. CDR3 coding DNA: TGTGCCAGTAGTATTTGGGACAGACCCTACGAGCAGTACTTC. It yields the protein CASSIWDRPYEQYF. The entire variable domain, with the rest obtained from reference TRBV19 and TRBJ2-7, is as follows: DGGITQSPKYLFRKEGQNVTLSCEQNLNHDAMYWYRQDPGQGLRLIYYSQIVNDFQKGDIAEGYSVSREKKESFPLTVTSAQKNPTAFYLCASSIWDRPYEQYFGPGTRLTVT.